The source of this TCR beta chain is a study of OX40 agonist ivuxolimab in advanced cancers. Study-level background: Participants averaged about 66 years of age (range roughly 23 to 80) and were approximately 81% male. Findings and caveats of the study: Blood T cells, both CD4+ and CD8+, expanded clonally by week 6 at 0.1 to 3.0 mg/kg.

Remarks on this clone: Its specificity is not known.

Germline V CDR1 and CDR2: MNHEY, SMNVEV (reference sequence). The CDR3 has 13 amino acids. J lost 5 bases, V lost 4 bases, and 3 bases had no gene match. Some clones are missing from TCRdb's copy, which holds only in-frame ones; the method was immunoSEQ multiplex PCR. Of tens of thousands of clones in the sample, 84% were seen once. The chain is built from TRBV27 and TRBJ1-1; 8 nucleotides agree with TRBD1. The TCR comes from an adult with an advanced solid tumor such as melanoma, head and neck, liver or kidney cancer. The sample here was CD4+ or CD8+ T cells sorted from blood, taken in a trial of the OX40 agonist ivuxolimab. The CDR3 sequence is CASSYRGGTEAFF. The CDR3 DNA sequence: TGTGCCAGCAGTTACAGGGGGGGGACTGAAGCTTTCTTT.